The 7 T cell receptor beta chains below all came from one sample that was sequenced in a study of blood T cell repertoires in COVID-19. The repertoire was sequenced with immunoSEQ multiplex PCR; TCRdb's copy has only in-frame clones and lacks some. The data show 300,000 to 450,000 clones, approximately 87% seen once. The sequencing input was peripheral blood. These receptors were collected from a woman younger than 45 with COVID-19, enrolled during active disease.

The chain has TRBV27 and TRBJ2-7; D is uncertain. The ends were cut back, 3 bases at V and 0 bases at J, with 6 bases in the middle. Germline CDR1 MNHEY, CDR2 SMNVEV (reference sequence). The CDR3 is 13 amino acids. CDR3 in amino acids: CASSFINSYEQYF. DNA of the CDR3: TGTGCCAGCAGTTTTATAAACTCCTACGAGCAGTACTTC.

The chain employs TRBV28 and TRBJ2-7; D uncertain. CDR1 is MDHEN, CDR2 SYDVKM, per germline. V was clipped by 3 bases and J by 3 bases, with 6 bases between them. The CDR3 sequence is 12 residues long. CDR3 coding DNA: TGTGCCAGCAGTTTGTCCTTCTACGAGCAGTACTTC. Amino acids: CASSLSFYEQYF.

The chain uses TRBV2 and TRBJ2-1; 15 bases align to TRBD2. The CDR3 consists of 22 residues. Germline CDR1 and CDR2: SNHLY and FYNNEI. V was pared by 6 bases and J by 1 base, with 19 bases of the junction left unmatched. CDR3 loop: CASRLTTWTSGRASASYNEQFF. The CDR3, as DNA: TGTGCCAGCAGGCTTACAACTTGGACTAGCGGGAGGGCCTCTGCATCCTACAATGAGCAGTTCTTC.

This rearrangement joins TRBV10-2 to TRBJ1-1; D unresolved. The CDR3 length is 14 residues. Germline CDR1 is WSHSY and CDR2 is SAAADI. Trimming pared 6 bases from V and 2 bases from J, leaving 13 bases between. The CDR3 nucleotides are TGCGCCAGCAGCCAATCCGGGTCCAACACTGAAGCTTTCTTT. This gives the protein CASSQSGSNTEAFF.

This clone was seen only once. The chain links TRBV5-6 to TRBJ1-6, with 9 bases that match TRBD1. The CDR3 contains 16 residues. Germline assignment: CDR1 SGHDT and CDR2 YYEEEE. Losses at the gene ends were 4 bases for V and 4 bases for J; bases not matched to a gene: 6. As DNA, the CDR3 is TGTGCCAGCAGCCGCCACGGGACAGGGTATAATTCACCCCTCCACTTT. Residues: CASSRHGTGYNSPLHF.

The chain employs TRBV2 and TRBJ2-3; the D gene is possibly TRBD2 (6 bases). Deletions cut 7 bases from V and 0 bases from J, with 14 bases between. CDR3 size: 15 residues. Per the germline V gene, CDR1 is SNHLY and CDR2 is FYNNEI. For the CDR3, the DNA is TGTGCCAGCACCCCTACGGGAGCGAGCACAGATACGCAGTATTTT. Amino acids: CASTPTGASTDTQYF. Full variable domain (remainder filled in from reference TRBV2 and TRBJ2-3): EPEVTQTPSHQVTQMGQEVILRCVPISNHLYFYWYRQILGQKVEFLVSFYNNEISEKSEIFDDQFSVERPDGSNFTLKIRSTKLEDSAMYFCASTPTGASTDTQYFGPGTRLTVL.

CDR3 DNA: TGTGCCAGCAGTGGAGGACTCCACCAGTATTTT. As protein: CASSGGLHQYF. The rearrangement links TRBV6-4 to TRBJ2-3, with D maybe TRBD2 (5 bases). Germline V gives CDR1 MRHNA, CDR2 SNTAGT. V dropped 4 bases and J dropped 12 bases, with 11 bases sitting between them. The CDR3 has 11 amino acids.